This TCR beta chain was sequenced in a study of graft-versus-host responses after intestinal transplantation. As for the study in general: Each recipient received anti-thymocyte globulin induction, then tacrolimus and steroids for approximately 3 years.

The table came from immunoSEQ multiplex PCR; TCRdb's copy has only in-frame clones and leaves some out. In the table there are 77,000 or so clones, roughly 90% of which are singletons. The CDR3 loop spans 15 amino acids. With respect to this clone: What it recognizes is unknown.

Broader study findings: High graft-versus-host to host-versus-graft T cell clonal ratios marked allografts of patients with graft-donor macrochimerism. There were GvH clones found in recipient marrow, and some of them appeared first in ileum or blood. Circulating GvH clones peaking coincided with falling HvG clones soon after transplant.

The source of this sequence is a human patient who received an intestinal transplant, so some T cells may come from the graft donor. The chain uses TRBV21-1 and TRBJ1-4; TRBD1, the table's D call, was not compared with the DNA. TRBV21-1 is an annotated pseudogene. The sample consisted of PBMCs, taken 98 days after intestinal transplantation. The DNA for the CDR3 is TGTGCCAGCAGCAATCGGACACCAGGGGGTGAAAAACTGTTTTTT. Encoded protein: CASSNRTPGGEKLFF.